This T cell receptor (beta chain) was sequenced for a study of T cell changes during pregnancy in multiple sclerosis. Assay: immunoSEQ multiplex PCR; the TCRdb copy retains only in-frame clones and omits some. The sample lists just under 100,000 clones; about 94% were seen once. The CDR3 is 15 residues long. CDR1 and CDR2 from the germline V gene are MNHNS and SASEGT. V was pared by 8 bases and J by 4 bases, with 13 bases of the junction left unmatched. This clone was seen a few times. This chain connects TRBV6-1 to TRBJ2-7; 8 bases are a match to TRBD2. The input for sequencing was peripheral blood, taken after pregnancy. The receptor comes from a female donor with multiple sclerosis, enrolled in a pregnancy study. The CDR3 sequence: CASRRGSGSGYEQYF. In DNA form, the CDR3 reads TGTGCCAGCCGGCGGGGGAGCGGGAGCGGATACGAGCAGTACTTC.